Many counts were recorded for the clone carrying this TCR beta chain. This sample stems from a study of Graves' ophthalmopathy and Graves' hyperthyroidism. In the study overall: The authors defined stable hyperthyroidism as no ophthalmopathy within 18 months of follow-up.

Amplification targeted the TCR beta CDR3 regions, with RNA transcripts as the source material. HTBI-primed RT-PCR formed the first round, and a multiplex PCR formed the second. TCRdb called the multiplex PCR reads again in MiXCR, with one record for every CDR3 protein. The sample has around 520,000 distinct CDR3 sequences, about two fifths seen once. The germline V and J ends were trimmed by 1 base and 5 bases, with 15 bases remaining between them. The CDR3 extends over 16 amino acids. Germline-derived CDR1 and CDR2 are DFQATT and SNEGSKA (reference sequence). V usage is TRBV20-1 and J usage is TRBJ1-6; no clear D gene. The TCR sequence derives from an adult man with Graves' hyperthyroidism. The specimen sequenced was peripheral blood or thyroid tissue (not recorded which). CDR3 sequence reads: CSARAALQGDNSPLHF. The CDR3 nucleotides are TGCAGTGCTAGAGCGGCGCTCCAAGGCGATAATTCACCCCTCCACTTT.